This entry concerns a single TCR beta chain. Its matching antigen is unknown. Constant-segment-primed 5'RACE gave TCR alpha and TCR beta cDNA libraries with sample barcodes and UMIs. A single record per CDR3 protein comes from TCRdb applying MiXCR to the 5' RACE reads. The sample has about 430,000 distinct CDR3 sequences, 20% to 25% seen once. The data originate from a study of T-cell memory formation after mild COVID-19. Overall study findings and caveats: Later expanders leaned CD4+, whereas day 15 to 85 contracting clones were balanced CD4/CD8.

With 7 bases clipped from V and 6 bases from J, the junction kept 6 bases outside the gene matches. Germline V CDR1 and CDR2: LNHNV, YYDKDF (reference sequence). The CDR3 is 14 amino acids. The specimen was PBMCs or a T cell subset sorted from them (not recorded which). This receptor was obtained from an adult woman who had mild COVID-19 (a few samples of this study predate the infection). Cell type and time point are not known. This sequence joins TRBV15 and TRBJ2-1; 10 nucleotides line up with TRBD2. The CDR3 here is CATTQRLAGNEQFF. The DNA of the CDR3 is TGTGCCACCACCCAGCGACTAGCGGGCAATGAGCAGTTCTTC. Filled out from reference TRBV15 and TRBJ2-1, the complete variable domain reads DAMVIQNPRYQVTQFGKPVTLSCSQTLNHNVMYWYQQKSSQAPKLLFHYYDKDFNNEADTPDNFQSRRPNTSFCFLDIRSPGLGDTAMYLCATTQRLAGNEQFFGPGTRLTVL.